This is a list of T cell receptor beta chains from one sample in a study of vaccination and CD4 T cells after COVID-19. TCRdb recomputed calls from the PCR reads with MiXCR, one row per CDR3 protein. This table has roughly 14,000 distinct CDR3 sequences, 55% to 70% appearing once. Their cognate antigens are unknown. Sequenced material: CD4+ T cells from blood, cultured in vitro. These receptors came from a human donor who had recovered from COVID-19. Each CDR3 is given with its conserved first and last residue. Fields, in order: V gene, D gene, clone size, J gene, CDR3 protein, CDR3 DNA. A D gene is named only where the DNA matches it firmly. A clone size is listed for some rows: how often the clone was seen (once, few, many), or a class if it is expanded.

v_gene: TRBV5-1
d_gene: TRBD1
abundance: .
j_gene: TRBJ1-5
CDR3aa: CASSLEGQINQPQHF
CDR3nt: TGCGCCAGCAGCTTGGAGGGACAGATTAATCAGCCCCAGCATTTT

v_gene: TRBV5-1
d_gene: TRBD1
abundance: .
j_gene: TRBJ2-5
CDR3aa: CASSPQGQGETQYF
CDR3nt: TGCGCCAGCAGCCCACAAGGACAGGGTGAGACCCAGTACTTC

v_gene: TRBV20-1
d_gene: TRBD2
abundance: few
j_gene: TRBJ2-7
CDR3aa: CSASGAGASYEQYF
CDR3nt: TGCAGTGCTAGTGGAGCGGGAGCCTCCTACGAGCAGTACTTC

v_gene: TRBV20-1
d_gene: .
abundance: .
j_gene: TRBJ1-1
CDR3aa: CSASPQGVWTEAFF
CDR3nt: TGCAGTGCCAGCCCACAGGGAGTGTGGACTGAAGCTTTCTTT

v_gene: TRBV20-1
d_gene: TRBD1
abundance: few
j_gene: TRBJ1-1
CDR3aa: CSVEDRVLEKAFF
CDR3nt: TGCAGTGTGGAGGACAGGGTCTTAGAAAAAGCTTTCTTT

v_gene: TRBV7-2
d_gene: .
abundance: .
j_gene: TRBJ1-1
CDR3aa: CASSLDDYTEAFF
CDR3nt: TGTGCCAGCAGCTTAGATGATTACACTGAAGCTTTCTTT

v_gene: TRBV7-7
d_gene: .
abundance: .
j_gene: TRBJ2-2
CDR3aa: CASSPAGDGELFF
CDR3nt: TGTGCCAGCAGCCCGGCAGGGGATGGGGAGCTGTTTTTT

v_gene: TRBV19
d_gene: .
abundance: .
j_gene: TRBJ1-2
CDR3aa: CASTIGLTDWGYTF
CDR3nt: TGTGCCAGTACTATTGGGTTGACGGATTGGGGCTACACCTTC

v_gene: TRBV27
d_gene: TRBD1
abundance: few
j_gene: TRBJ1-1
CDR3aa: CASSGTQGAQGTEAFF
CDR3nt: TGTGCCAGCAGTGGCACACAGGGGGCGCAGGGCACTGAAGCTTTCTTT

v_gene: TRBV28
d_gene: .
abundance: .
j_gene: TRBJ1-1
CDR3aa: CASSPGHGTEAFF
CDR3nt: TGTGCCAGCAGCCCAGGTCACGGCACTGAAGCTTTCTTT

v_gene: TRBV27
d_gene: TRBD1
abundance: .
j_gene: TRBJ1-2
CDR3aa: CASSPGDRRLRDYTF
CDR3nt: TGTGCCAGCAGTCCGGGGGACAGGCGCCTAAGGGACTACACCTTC

v_gene: TRBV20-1
d_gene: .
abundance: few
j_gene: TRBJ2-2
CDR3aa: CSARDRAPLGTGELFF
CDR3nt: TGCAGTGCTAGAGATCGGGCACCCCTCGGGACCGGGGAGCTGTTTTTT

v_gene: TRBV29-1
d_gene: TRBD1
abundance: .
j_gene: TRBJ1-1
CDR3aa: CSAARQGAGTEAFF
CDR3nt: TGCAGCGCGGCTCGACAGGGGGCCGGGACTGAAGCTTTCTTT

v_gene: TRBV25-1
d_gene: .
abundance: .
j_gene: TRBJ1-2
CDR3aa: CASSDFRGYTF
CDR3nt: TGTGCCAGCAGTGATTTTCGCGGCTACACCTTC

v_gene: TRBV15
d_gene: TRBD1
abundance: .
j_gene: TRBJ1-2
CDR3aa: CATSSRQGTDGYTF
CDR3nt: TGTGCCACCAGCAGCCGACAGGGGACCGATGGCTACACCTTC

v_gene: TRBV2
d_gene: TRBD1
abundance: .
j_gene: TRBJ2-5
CDR3aa: CASRLRTGGGETQYF
CDR3nt: TGTGCCAGCAGACTAAGGACAGGGGGAGGGGAGACCCAGTACTTC

v_gene: TRBV30
d_gene: TRBD2
abundance: medium-sized
j_gene: TRBJ2-3
CDR3aa: CAWSGLAGSTDTQYF
CDR3nt: TGTGCCTGGAGTGGACTAGCGGGAAGCACAGATACGCAGTATTTT

v_gene: TRBV7-8
d_gene: .
abundance: .
j_gene: TRBJ1-5
CDR3aa: CASSLISQPQHF
CDR3nt: TGTGCCAGCAGCTTAATCAGTCAGCCCCAGCATTTT

v_gene: TRBV27
d_gene: .
abundance: few
j_gene: TRBJ1-2
CDR3aa: CASSPIAAWTKLEGYTF
CDR3nt: TGTGCCAGCAGTCCCATTGCCGCTTGGACAAAACTTGAGGGCTACACCTTC

v_gene: TRBV20-1
d_gene: .
abundance: once
j_gene: TRBJ1-2
CDR3aa: CSARDQSTADYGYTF
CDR3nt: TGCAGTGCTAGAGATCAATCGACGGCAGACTATGGCTACACCTTC

v_gene: TRBV20-1
d_gene: TRBD1
abundance: .
j_gene: TRBJ1-4
CDR3aa: CSASFGQGEKLFF
CDR3nt: TGCAGTGCTAGTTTTGGACAGGGTGAAAAACTGTTTTTT

v_gene: TRBV6-2/TRBV6-3
d_gene: TRBD2
abundance: .
j_gene: TRBJ2-7
CDR3aa: CASHPRGRRYEQYF
CDR3nt: TGTGCCAGCCACCCCCGCGGGAGAAGGTACGAGCAGTACTTC

v_gene: TRBV6-1
d_gene: TRBD1
abundance: .
j_gene: TRBJ1-2
CDR3aa: CASSPSYRGDSSYGYTF
CDR3nt: TGTGCCAGCAGTCCATCTTACAGGGGGGACTCCTCCTATGGCTACACCTTC

v_gene: TRBV20-1
d_gene: .
abundance: once
j_gene: TRBJ2-3
CDR3aa: CSLQGVDTQYF
CDR3nt: TGCAGTTTGCAGGGAGTAGATACGCAGTATTTT

v_gene: TRBV20-1
d_gene: .
abundance: large
j_gene: TRBJ1-1
CDR3aa: CSARVPPRGGTEAFF
CDR3nt: TGCAGTGCTAGGGTCCCCCCCAGGGGTGGGACTGAAGCTTTCTTT

v_gene: TRBV6-1
d_gene: TRBD1
abundance: .
j_gene: TRBJ1-2
CDR3aa: CASSDRGFYGYTF
CDR3nt: TGTGCCAGCAGCGACAGGGGTTTCTATGGCTACACCTTC

v_gene: TRBV7-2
d_gene: .
abundance: .
j_gene: TRBJ1-5
CDR3aa: CASSLSASSNQPQHF
CDR3nt: TGTGCCAGCAGCTTATCTGCTTCTAGCAATCAGCCCCAGCATTTT

v_gene: TRBV7-8
d_gene: .
abundance: .
j_gene: TRBJ1-2
CDR3aa: CASSPPLGGPNYGYTF
CDR3nt: TGTGCCAGCAGCCCCCCCCTCGGGGGGCCTAACTATGGCTACACCTTC

v_gene: TRBV14
d_gene: .
abundance: .
j_gene: TRBJ1-5
CDR3aa: CASSYGGDQPQHF
CDR3nt: TGTGCCAGCAGCTACGGGGGCGATCAGCCCCAGCATTTT

v_gene: TRBV24-1
d_gene: .
abundance: .
j_gene: TRBJ2-3
CDR3aa: CATSVGGSTDTQYF
CDR3nt: TGTGCCACCAGTGTTGGCGGGAGCACAGATACGCAGTATTTT

v_gene: TRBV7-3
d_gene: .
abundance: .
j_gene: TRBJ1-2
CDR3aa: CASSLTGKGRGYTF
CDR3nt: TGTGCCAGCAGCTTAACGGGGAAGGGGCGAGGCTACACCTTC

v_gene: TRBV6-1
d_gene: .
abundance: .
j_gene: TRBJ1-5
CDR3aa: CASSETFYSNQPQHF
CDR3nt: TGTGCCAGCAGTGAAACATTCTATAGCAATCAGCCCCAGCATTTT

v_gene: TRBV20-1
d_gene: .
abundance: medium-sized
j_gene: TRBJ2-3
CDR3aa: CSAPQSDTQYF
CDR3nt: TGCAGTGCCCCCCAGAGTGATACGCAGTATTTT

v_gene: TRBV18
d_gene: .
abundance: few
j_gene: TRBJ2-5
CDR3aa: CASSRQAQETQYF
CDR3nt: TGTGCCAGCTCACGACAGGCTCAAGAGACCCAGTACTTC

v_gene: TRBV20-1
d_gene: TRBD2
abundance: medium-sized
j_gene: TRBJ2-3
CDR3aa: CSATDLAGGPGVTDTQYF
CDR3nt: TGCAGTGCTACTGATCTAGCGGGAGGGCCTGGAGTCACAGATACGCAGTATTTT

v_gene: TRBV6-4
d_gene: .
abundance: .
j_gene: TRBJ1-2
CDR3aa: CASPDGIRHYGYTF
CDR3nt: TGTGCCAGCCCCGACGGTATTCGTCACTATGGCTACACCTTC

v_gene: TRBV6-2/TRBV6-3
d_gene: .
abundance: .
j_gene: TRBJ2-4
CDR3aa: CASSYAGNIQYF
CDR3nt: TGTGCCAGCAGTTACGCCGGGAACATTCAGTACTTC

v_gene: TRBV20-1
d_gene: .
abundance: .
j_gene: TRBJ1-5
CDR3aa: CSARDTGGQGETNQPQHF
CDR3nt: TGCAGTGCTAGAGATACGGGAGGGCAGGGAGAGACCAATCAGCCCCAGCATTTT

v_gene: TRBV2
d_gene: .
abundance: .
j_gene: TRBJ2-3
CDR3aa: CASSEGGARHTDTQYF
CDR3nt: TGTGCCAGCAGTGAAGGGGGTGCCCGACACACAGATACGCAGTATTTT

v_gene: TRBV7-9
d_gene: .
abundance: .
j_gene: TRBJ2-7
CDR3aa: CASSAGPNTYEQYF
CDR3nt: TGTGCCAGCAGCGCCGGGCCAAATACTTACGAGCAGTACTTC

v_gene: TRBV6-4
d_gene: TRBD1
abundance: .
j_gene: TRBJ2-7
CDR3aa: CASSDSYLSGGYEQYF
CDR3nt: TGTGCCAGCAGTGACTCGTATCTGTCAGGGGGCTACGAGCAGTACTTC

v_gene: TRBV30
d_gene: TRBD1
abundance: .
j_gene: TRBJ2-7
CDR3aa: CAWSVQGGTYEQYF
CDR3nt: TGTGCCTGGAGTGTACAGGGGGGTACCTACGAGCAGTACTTC

v_gene: TRBV15
d_gene: .
abundance: .
j_gene: TRBJ2-2
CDR3aa: CATSRDGVNTGELFF
CDR3nt: TGTGCCACCAGCAGAGATGGGGTAAATACCGGGGAGCTGTTTTTT

v_gene: TRBV6-1
d_gene: TRBD2
abundance: .
j_gene: TRBJ2-1
CDR3aa: CASIWGLAGLNEQFF
CDR3nt: TGTGCCAGCATCTGGGGACTAGCGGGACTCAATGAGCAGTTCTTC

v_gene: TRBV19
d_gene: .
abundance: .
j_gene: TRBJ2-1
CDR3aa: CASSADFEAYNEQFF
CDR3nt: TGTGCCAGTAGTGCGGACTTTGAGGCCTACAATGAGCAGTTCTTC

v_gene: TRBV6-1
d_gene: .
abundance: few
j_gene: TRBJ1-2
CDR3aa: CASSAREGYGYTF
CDR3nt: TGTGCCAGCAGTGCCAGGGAGGGATATGGCTACACCTTC

v_gene: TRBV7-2
d_gene: .
abundance: once
j_gene: TRBJ1-5
CDR3aa: CASSLGEVSNQPQHF
CDR3nt: TGTGCCAGCAGCTTAGGGGAGGTCAGCAATCAGCCCCAGCATTTT

v_gene: TRBV19
d_gene: TRBD1
abundance: few
j_gene: TRBJ1-2
CDR3aa: CASADRAYGYTF
CDR3nt: TGTGCCAGTGCGGACAGGGCTTATGGCTACACCTTC

v_gene: TRBV2
d_gene: .
abundance: once
j_gene: TRBJ1-1
CDR3aa: CASSEVPSTTTEAFF
CDR3nt: TGTGCCAGCAGTGAGGTACCCTCAACTACGACTGAAGCTTTCTTT

v_gene: TRBV12-2
d_gene: .
abundance: .
j_gene: TRBJ1-1
CDR3aa: CASRLRSVRGAFF
CDR3nt: TGTGCAAGTCGCTTAAGGTCCGTGAGGGGAGCTTTCTTT

v_gene: TRBV2
d_gene: .
abundance: .
j_gene: TRBJ1-6
CDR3aa: CASTDGGYDSPLHF
CDR3nt: TGTGCCAGCACAGACGGGGGTTATGATTCACCCCTCCACTTT